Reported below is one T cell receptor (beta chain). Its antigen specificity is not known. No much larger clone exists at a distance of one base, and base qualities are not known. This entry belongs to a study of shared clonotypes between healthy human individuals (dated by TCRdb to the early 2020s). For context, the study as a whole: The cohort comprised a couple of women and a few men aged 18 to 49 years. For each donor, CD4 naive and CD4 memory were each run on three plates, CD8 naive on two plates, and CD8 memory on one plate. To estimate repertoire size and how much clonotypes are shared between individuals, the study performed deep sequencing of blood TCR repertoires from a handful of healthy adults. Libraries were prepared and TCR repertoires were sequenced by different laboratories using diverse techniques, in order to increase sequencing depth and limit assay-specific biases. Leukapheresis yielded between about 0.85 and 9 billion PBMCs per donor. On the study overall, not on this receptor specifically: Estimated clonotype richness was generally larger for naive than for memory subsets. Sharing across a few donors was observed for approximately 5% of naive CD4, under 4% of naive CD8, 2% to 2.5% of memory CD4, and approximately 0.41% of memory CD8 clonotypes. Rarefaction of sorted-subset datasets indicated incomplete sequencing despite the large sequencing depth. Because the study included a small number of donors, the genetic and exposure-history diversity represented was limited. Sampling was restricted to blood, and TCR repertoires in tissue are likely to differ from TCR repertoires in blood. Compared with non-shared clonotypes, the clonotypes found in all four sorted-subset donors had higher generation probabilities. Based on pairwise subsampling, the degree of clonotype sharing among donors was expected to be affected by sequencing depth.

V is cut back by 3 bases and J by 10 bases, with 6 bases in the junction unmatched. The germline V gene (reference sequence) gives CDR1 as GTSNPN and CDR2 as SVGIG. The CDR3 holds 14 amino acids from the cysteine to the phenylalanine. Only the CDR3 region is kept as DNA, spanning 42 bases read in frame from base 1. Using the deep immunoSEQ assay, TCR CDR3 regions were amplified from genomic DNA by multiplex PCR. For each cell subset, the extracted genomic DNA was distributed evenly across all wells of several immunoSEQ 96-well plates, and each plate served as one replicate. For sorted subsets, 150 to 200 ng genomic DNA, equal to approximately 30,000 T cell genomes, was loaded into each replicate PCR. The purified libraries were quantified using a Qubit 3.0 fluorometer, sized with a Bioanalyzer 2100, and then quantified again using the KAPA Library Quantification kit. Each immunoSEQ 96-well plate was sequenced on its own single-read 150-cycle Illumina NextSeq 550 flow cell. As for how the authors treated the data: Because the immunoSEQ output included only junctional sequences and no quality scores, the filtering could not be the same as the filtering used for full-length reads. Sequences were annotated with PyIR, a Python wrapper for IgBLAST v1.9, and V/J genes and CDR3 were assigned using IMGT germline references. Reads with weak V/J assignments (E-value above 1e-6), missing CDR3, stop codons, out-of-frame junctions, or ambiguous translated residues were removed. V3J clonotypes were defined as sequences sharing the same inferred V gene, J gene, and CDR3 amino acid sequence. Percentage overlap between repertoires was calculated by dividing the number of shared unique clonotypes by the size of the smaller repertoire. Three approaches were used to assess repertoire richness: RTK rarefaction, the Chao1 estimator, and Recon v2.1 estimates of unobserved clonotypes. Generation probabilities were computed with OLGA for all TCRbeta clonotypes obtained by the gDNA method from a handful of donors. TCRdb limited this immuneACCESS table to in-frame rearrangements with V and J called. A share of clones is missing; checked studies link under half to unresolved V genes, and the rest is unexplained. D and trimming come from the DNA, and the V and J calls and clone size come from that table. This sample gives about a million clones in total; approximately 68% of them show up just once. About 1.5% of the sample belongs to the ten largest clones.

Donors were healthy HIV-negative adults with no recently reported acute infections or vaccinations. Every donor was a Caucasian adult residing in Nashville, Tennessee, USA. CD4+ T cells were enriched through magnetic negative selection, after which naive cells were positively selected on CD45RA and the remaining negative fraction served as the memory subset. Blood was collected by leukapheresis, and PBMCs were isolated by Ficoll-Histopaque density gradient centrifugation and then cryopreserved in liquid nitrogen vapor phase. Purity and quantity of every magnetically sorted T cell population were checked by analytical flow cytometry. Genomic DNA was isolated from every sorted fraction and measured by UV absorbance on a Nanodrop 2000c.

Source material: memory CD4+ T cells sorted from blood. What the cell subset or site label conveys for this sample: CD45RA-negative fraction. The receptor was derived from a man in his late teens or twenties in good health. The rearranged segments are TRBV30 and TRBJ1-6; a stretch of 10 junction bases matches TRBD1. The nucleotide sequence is TGTGCCTGGAGATGGGACAGGGGTCGATCACCCCTCCACTTT. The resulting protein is CAWRWDRGRSPLHF.